This T cell receptor beta chain was recovered during a study of molecular identifiers for immune sequencing clone quantification (dated by TCRdb to 2016 to 2019). Some background on the complete study: For a replicate experiment, RNA from around 20,000 or 99,000 naive CD8 T cells was divided into five aliquots, and four of the five aliquots were sequenced. CD8 T cells were used in a methods study to benchmark molecular-identifier clustering-based TCR repertoire sequencing (MIDCIRS) and TCR RNA copy counting.

Libraries of naive CD8 T cells were built from anywhere between roughly 17,000 and 1,100,000 sorted cells, with 10%, 30% or 50% of the purified RNA used. Naive CD8 T cells were FACS-sorted as CD8+CD4-CCR7+CD45RA+ on a BD FACSAria II into RLT Plus buffer. To test detection sensitivity, Jurkat RNA equal to approximately ten TCR copies was added to samples of about 17,000-1,100,000 naive CD8 T cells. Enrichment of CD8 T cells was done with RosetteSep CD8+ T Cell Enrichment Cocktail plus Ficoll-Paque, and ACK red cell lysis came afterward. For this clonotype: What this receptor recognizes is not known. The junction does not match germline at one end; this may be a read error.

Taken from cysteine to phenylalanine, the CDR3 has 16 residues. Just the 48-base CDR3 DNA is kept, in frame starting at base 1. The germline V gene (reference sequence) provides CDR1 SEHNR and CDR2 FQNEAQ. General findings and caveats noted by the study authors: When barcode sub-clustering was omitted, TCR diversity was inflated by chimeric consensus sequences, with chimeras reaching as high as 47%. Spiked-in Jurkat TCR RNA equivalent to a single cell was reported to be detectable even among 850,000 to 1,000,000 naive CD8 T cells. Naive libraries contained spiked-in Jurkat TCR RNA (more than nine copies' worth), which is not part of the donor repertoire. Modeling estimated 2.5 to 3 recovered TCR RNA copies per cell, compared with 9.5 to 10 by digital PCR, which implies about 30% capture efficiency. Identical TCR molecules sharing a barcode could cause highly expanded clone sizes to be underestimated. In CMV-specific effector cells, over 99% of molecules were held by clones above 20 RNA copies, whereas under 1% of molecules were held by such clones in naive cells.

The method was PCR. The instrument was a NextSeq 500. Bulk TCR libraries were prepared as previously described, using TCR primers listed in Table S5. The Qiagen AllPrep DNA/RNA kit was used to purify total RNA. Reads from multiple sequencing runs of the same library were pooled before analysis. As for how the authors treated the data: Reads were retained only if the reads had an exact TCR constant sequence, and the retained reads were trimmed to 150 nt and grouped according to their 12-nt molecular barcodes. Within each barcode group, reads were sub-clustered at a 15% Levenshtein threshold, and quality-weighted consensus sequences were built per RNA molecule. Non-functional sequences were filtered out, along with any lower-count sequence sitting one edit away from another sequence. Based on fitting two negative binomial distributions, any barcode sub-cluster with under 20% of the maximum read count was discarded. Starting from the raw public reads, TCRdb applied fastp trimming at Q25, assembled clones with MiXCR and retained in-frame beta chains. Rows with one shared CDR3 protein collapse into an entry with the most common genes and DNA. TCRdb's processing, not the authors', yielded these V and J calls. The sample data list under 800,000 distinct CDR3 sequences, and 25% of these were observed just once. About 0.78% of the sample rests with the top ten.

The source is a human donor in good health. Some libraries in this study had Jurkat cell RNA spiked in. Specimen: naive CD8+ T cells from blood, with Jurkat cell RNA spiked in. This specimen's cell subset or site label, per the study, means: FACS-sorted CD8+CD4-CCR7+CD45RA+ naive T cells. The rearranged chain carries TRBV7-9 and TRBJ2-4, with the D gene not confidently named. The CDR3 region reads CASSLGPDRGTYIQNF. The DNA sequence is given as TGTGCCAGCAGCTTGGGCCCGGACCGCGGTACCTACATTCAGAACTTC.